The clone carrying this T cell receptor (beta chain) has only one observation. What it binds is not known. Produced via immunoSEQ multiplex PCR; TCRdb's table is partial and in-frame only. The table shows about 3,600 clones, with around 45% occurring only once. The sample comes from a study of CXCR4 blockade with PD-1 therapy in pancreatic cancer. Points from the study as a whole: Intratumoral clonality (mean roughly 0.14) exceeded healthy blood (over 0.045) but did not track survival. Clone frequency correlated with its number of distinct nucleotide rearrangements.

The ends were cut back, 3 bases at V and 6 bases at J, with 18 bases in the middle. This CDR3 is built from 16 residues. The germline gives CDR1 KGHSH, CDR2 LQKENI. These archived tumors were resected from patients never given neoadjuvant therapy beforehand. The chain combines TRBV18 with TRBJ2-1; no clear D. The origin of this receptor is a human donor with pancreatic ductal adenocarcinoma. Sequenced sample: tumor tissue. CDR3 residues: CASSPDGLKPPNEQFF. The CDR3 region has the DNA TGTGCCAGCTCACCCGACGGGCTCAAACCTCCCAATGAGCAGTTCTTC.